This T cell receptor beta chain was sequenced in a study of T cells in Graves' hyperthyroidism and ophthalmopathy. Amplification yielded TCR beta CDR3 regions, with RNA transcripts as the source. A set of HTBI primers served as the primers for a first-round RT-PCR of the TCR CDR3. From the multiplex PCR reads, TCRdb called clonotypes with MiXCR, one entry per CDR3 protein. The sample gives fewer than 800,000 distinct CDR3 sequences, roughly 15% of which show up once; around 7.7% is in the top ten. Germline V gives CDR1 MNHEY, CDR2 SVGAGI. The CDR3 spans 14 residues. The V gene lost 2 bases and the J gene lost 1 base, with 6 bases spanning the gap. This clonotype has ten or more counts.

The TCR sequence derives from a man between 18 and 29 years old with Graves' hyperthyroidism. This chain joins TRBV6-5 and TRBJ2-1, with D maybe TRBD1 (5 bases). Sequencing input: blood. CDR3 nucleotides: TGTGCCAGCAGTTACAGGGGATCCTACAATGAGCAGTTCTTC. Translation: CASSYRGSYNEQFF.